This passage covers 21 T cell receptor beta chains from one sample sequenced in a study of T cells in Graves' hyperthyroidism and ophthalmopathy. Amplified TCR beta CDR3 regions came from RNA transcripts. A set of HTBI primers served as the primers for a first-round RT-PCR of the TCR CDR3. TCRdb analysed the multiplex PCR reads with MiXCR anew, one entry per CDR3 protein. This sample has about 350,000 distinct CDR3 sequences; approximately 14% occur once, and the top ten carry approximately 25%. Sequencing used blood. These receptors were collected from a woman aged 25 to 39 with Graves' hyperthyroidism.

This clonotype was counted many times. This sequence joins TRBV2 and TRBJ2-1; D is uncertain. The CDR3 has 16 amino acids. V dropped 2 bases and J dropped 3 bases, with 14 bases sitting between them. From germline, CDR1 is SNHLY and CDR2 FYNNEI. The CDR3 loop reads CASSEMSRQIYNEQFF. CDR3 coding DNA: TGTGCCAGCAGTGAAATGTCGAGACAAATCTACAATGAGCAGTTCTTC. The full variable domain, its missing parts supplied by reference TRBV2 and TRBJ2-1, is EPEVTQTPSHQVTQMGQEVILRCVPISNHLYFYWYRQILGQKVEFLVSFYNNEISEKSEIFDDQFSVERPDGSNFTLKIRSTKLEDSAMYFCASSEMSRQIYNEQFFGPGTRLTVL.

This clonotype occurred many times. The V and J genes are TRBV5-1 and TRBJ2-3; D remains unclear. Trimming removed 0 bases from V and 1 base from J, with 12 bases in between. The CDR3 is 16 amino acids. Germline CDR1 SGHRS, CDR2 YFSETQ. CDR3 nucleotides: TGCGCCAGCAGCTTGGCGGTTCAACGGGGCACAGATACGCAGTATTTT. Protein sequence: CASSLAVQRGTDTQYF.

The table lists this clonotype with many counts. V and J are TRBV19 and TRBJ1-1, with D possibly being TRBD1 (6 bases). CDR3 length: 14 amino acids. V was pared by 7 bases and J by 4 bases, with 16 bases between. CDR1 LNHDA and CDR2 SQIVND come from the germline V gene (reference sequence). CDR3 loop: CASTALNRATEAFF. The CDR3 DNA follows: TGTGCCAGTACGGCCTTAAACAGGGCCACTGAAGCTTTCTTT.

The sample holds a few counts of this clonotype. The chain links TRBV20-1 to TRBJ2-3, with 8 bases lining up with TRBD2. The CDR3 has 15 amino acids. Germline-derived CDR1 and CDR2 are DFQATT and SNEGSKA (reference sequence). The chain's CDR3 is CSPAGGLERTDTQYF. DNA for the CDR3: TGCAGCCCAGCCGGGGGACTAGAACGCACAGATACGCAGTATTTT.

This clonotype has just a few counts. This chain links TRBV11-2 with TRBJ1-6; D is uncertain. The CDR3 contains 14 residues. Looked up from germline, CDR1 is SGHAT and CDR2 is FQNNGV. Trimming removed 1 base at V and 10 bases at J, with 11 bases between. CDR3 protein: CASSLGGWESPLHF. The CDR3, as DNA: TGTGCCAGCAGCTTAGGGGGTTGGGAATCACCCCTCCACTTT.

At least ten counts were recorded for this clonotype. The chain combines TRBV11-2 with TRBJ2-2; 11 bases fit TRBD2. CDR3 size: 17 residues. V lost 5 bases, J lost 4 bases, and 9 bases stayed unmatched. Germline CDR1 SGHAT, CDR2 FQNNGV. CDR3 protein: CASSPGPLAGGTGELFF. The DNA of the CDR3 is TGTGCCAGCAGCCCAGGTCCCCTAGCGGGGGGCACCGGGGAGCTGTTTTTT.

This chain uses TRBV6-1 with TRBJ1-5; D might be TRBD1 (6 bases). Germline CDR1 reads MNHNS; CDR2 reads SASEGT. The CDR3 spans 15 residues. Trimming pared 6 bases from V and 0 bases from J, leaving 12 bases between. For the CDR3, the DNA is TGTGCCAGCAGCTTCCGGGACAATAGCAATCAGCCCCAGCATTTT. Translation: CASSFRDNSNQPQHF.

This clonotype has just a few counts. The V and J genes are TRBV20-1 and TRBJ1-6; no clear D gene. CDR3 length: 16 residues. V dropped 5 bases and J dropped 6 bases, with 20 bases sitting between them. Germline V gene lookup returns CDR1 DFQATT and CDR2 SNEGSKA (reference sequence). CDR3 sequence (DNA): TGCAGTGCTGTAGAATCGGCGAGTGGGGTTAATTCACCCCTCCACTTT. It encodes CSAVESASGVNSPLHF.

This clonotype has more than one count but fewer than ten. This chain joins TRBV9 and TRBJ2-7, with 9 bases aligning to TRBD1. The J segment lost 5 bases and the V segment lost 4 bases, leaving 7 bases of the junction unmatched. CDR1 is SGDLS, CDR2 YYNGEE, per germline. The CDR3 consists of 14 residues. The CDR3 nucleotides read TGTGCCAGCAGCATCCGGACAGGGGACAACGAGCAGTACTTC. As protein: CASSIRTGDNEQYF.

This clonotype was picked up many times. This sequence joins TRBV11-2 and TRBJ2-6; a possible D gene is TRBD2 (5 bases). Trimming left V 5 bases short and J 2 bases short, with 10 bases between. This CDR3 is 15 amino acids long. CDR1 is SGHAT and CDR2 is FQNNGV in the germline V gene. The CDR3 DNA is TGTGCCAGCAGCATCGCCGGGACTGGGGCCAACGTCCTGACTTTC. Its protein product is CASSIAGTGANVLTF. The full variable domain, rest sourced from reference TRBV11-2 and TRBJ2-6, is EAGVAQSPRYKIIEKRQSVAFWCNPISGHATLYWYQQILGQGPKLLIQFQNNGVVDDSQLPKDRFSAERLKGVDSTLKIQPAKLEDSAVYLCASSIAGTGANVLTFGAGSRLTVL.

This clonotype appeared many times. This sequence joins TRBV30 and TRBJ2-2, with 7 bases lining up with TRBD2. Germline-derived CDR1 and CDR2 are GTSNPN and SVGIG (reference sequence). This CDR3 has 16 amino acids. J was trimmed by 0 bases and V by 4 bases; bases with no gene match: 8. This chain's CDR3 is CAWTRGRVANTGELFF. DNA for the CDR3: TGTGCCTGGACCCGAGGGAGGGTAGCGAACACCGGGGAGCTGTTTTTT.

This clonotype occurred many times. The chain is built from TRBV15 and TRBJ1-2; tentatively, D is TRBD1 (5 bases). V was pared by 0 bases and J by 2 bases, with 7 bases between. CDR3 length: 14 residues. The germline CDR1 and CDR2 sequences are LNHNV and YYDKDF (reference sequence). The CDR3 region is CATSRDRGNYGYTF. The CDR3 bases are TGTGCCACCAGCAGAGATCGGGGGAACTATGGCTACACCTTC.

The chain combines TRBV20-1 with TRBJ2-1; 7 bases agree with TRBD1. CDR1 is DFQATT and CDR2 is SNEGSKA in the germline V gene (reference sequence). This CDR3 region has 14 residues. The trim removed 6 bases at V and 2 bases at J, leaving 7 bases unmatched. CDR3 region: CSAPGQNAYNEQFF. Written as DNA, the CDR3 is TGCAGTGCCCCGGGACAGAACGCCTACAATGAGCAGTTCTTC.

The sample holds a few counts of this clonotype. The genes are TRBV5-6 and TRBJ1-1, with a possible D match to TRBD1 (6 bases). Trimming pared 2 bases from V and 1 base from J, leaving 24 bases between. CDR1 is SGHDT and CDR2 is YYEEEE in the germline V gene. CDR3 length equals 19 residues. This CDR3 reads CASSFSRGLSREGNTEAFF. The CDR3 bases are TGTGCCAGCAGCTTCTCTCGGGGGCTTAGTCGGGAGGGGAACACTGAAGCTTTCTTT.

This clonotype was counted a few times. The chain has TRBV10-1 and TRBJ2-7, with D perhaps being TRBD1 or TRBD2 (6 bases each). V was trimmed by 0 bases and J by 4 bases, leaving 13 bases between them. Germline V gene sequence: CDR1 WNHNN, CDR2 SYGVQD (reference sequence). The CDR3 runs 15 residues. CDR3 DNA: TGCGCCAGCAGTGAGTCAAGGGGGGCAGGGTACGAGCAGTACTTC. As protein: CASSESRGAGYEQYF.

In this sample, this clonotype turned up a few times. The DNA for the CDR3 is TGTGCCAGCAGTTACTCGATTCAGGTTTCCTACAATGAGCAGTTCTTC. It codes for CASSYSIQVSYNEQFF. This sequence joins TRBV6-2 or TRBV6-3 and TRBJ2-1; D is unclear. V lost 0 bases and J 1 base, leaving 10 bases between the germline ends. The CDR3 sequence is 16 residues long. Per the germline V gene, CDR1 is MNHEY and CDR2 is SVGEGT.

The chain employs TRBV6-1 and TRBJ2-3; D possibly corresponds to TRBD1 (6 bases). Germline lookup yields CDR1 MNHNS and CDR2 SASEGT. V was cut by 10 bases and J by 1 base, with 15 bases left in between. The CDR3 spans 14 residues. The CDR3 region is CATLNRVRTDTQYF. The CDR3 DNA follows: TGTGCCACCCTAAACAGGGTTCGCACAGATACGCAGTATTTT.

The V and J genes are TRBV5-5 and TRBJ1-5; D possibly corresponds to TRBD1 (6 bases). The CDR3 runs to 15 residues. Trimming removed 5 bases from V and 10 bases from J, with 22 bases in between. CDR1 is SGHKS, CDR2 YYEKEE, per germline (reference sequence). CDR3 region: CASRHRQALIRPQHF. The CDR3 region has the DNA TGTGCCAGCAGACATCGACAGGCCCTAATTCGTCCCCAGCATTTT.

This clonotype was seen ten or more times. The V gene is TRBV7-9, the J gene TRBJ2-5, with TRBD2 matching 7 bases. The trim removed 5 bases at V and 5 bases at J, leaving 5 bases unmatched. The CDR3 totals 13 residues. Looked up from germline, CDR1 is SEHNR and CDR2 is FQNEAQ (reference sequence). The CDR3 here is CASSQKGGETQYF. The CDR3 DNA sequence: TGTGCCAGCAGCCAAAAGGGAGGGGAGACCCAGTACTTC.

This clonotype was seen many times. In DNA, the CDR3 is TGTGCCAGCAGAAGAAATAAGGGGGCGCGTGGCTACACCTTC. It yields the protein CASRRNKGARGYTF. This sequence joins TRBV6-1 and TRBJ1-2, with 7 bases lining up with TRBD1. Per the germline V gene, CDR1 is MNHNS and CDR2 is SASEGT. The CDR3 extends over 14 amino acids. The ends lost 6 bases at V and 7 bases at J; junction bases unmatched: 11.

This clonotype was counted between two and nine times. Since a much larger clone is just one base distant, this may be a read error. Here the CDR3 DNA reads TGCAGCGCTAGACAGGGCCAAGTGAACACTGAAGCTTTCTTT. Translating it yields CSARQGQVNTEAFF. V gene TRBV29-1 combines with J gene TRBJ1-1, with 7 nucleotides matching TRBD1. The V and J ends lost 7 bases and 0 bases, in that order; junction bases with no gene match: 8. The CDR3 spans 14 residues. Germline CDR1 is SQVTM and CDR2 is ANQGSEA.